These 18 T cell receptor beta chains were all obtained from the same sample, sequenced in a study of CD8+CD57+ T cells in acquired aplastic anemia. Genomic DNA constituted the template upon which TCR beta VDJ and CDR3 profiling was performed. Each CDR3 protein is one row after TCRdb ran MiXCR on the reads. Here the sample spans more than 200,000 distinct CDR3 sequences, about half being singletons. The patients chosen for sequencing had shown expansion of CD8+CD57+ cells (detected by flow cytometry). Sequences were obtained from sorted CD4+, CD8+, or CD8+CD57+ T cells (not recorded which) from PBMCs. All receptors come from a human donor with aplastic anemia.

CDR3 in amino acids: CSVEEGRDPYTF. CDR3 in DNA: TGCAGCGTTGAGGAGGGGAGGGATCCCTACACCTTC. V gene TRBV29-1 combines with J gene TRBJ1-2; a weak D match, TRBD1 (5 bases). The CDR3 is 12 residues long. The germline CDR1 and CDR2 sequences are SQVTM and ANQGSEA. The V gene lost 3 bases and the J gene lost 10 bases, with 15 bases spanning the gap.

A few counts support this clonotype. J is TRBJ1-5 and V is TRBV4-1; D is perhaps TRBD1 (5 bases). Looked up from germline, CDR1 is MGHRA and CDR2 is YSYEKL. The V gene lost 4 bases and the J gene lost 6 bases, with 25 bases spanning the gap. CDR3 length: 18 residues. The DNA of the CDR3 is TGCGCCAGCAGCCCCCGGGGCGCAGAGGAGGTTGGGGGTCAGCCCCAGCATTTT. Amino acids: CASSPRGAEEVGGQPQHF.

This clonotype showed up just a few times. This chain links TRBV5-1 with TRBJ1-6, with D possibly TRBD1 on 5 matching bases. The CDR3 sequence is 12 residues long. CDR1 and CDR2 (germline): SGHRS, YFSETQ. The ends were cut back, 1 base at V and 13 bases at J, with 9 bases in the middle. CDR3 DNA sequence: TGCGCCAGCAGCTTGACGGGGCAGCCCCTCCACTTT. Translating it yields CASSLTGQPLHF.

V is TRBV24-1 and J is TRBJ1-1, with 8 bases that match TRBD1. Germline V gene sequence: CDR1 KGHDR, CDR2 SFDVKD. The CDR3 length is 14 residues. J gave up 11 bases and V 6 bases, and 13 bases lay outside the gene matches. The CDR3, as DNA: TGTGCCACCAGTTTGGGAGGACAGGGATTCAATGCTTTCTTT. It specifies CATSLGGQGFNAFF.

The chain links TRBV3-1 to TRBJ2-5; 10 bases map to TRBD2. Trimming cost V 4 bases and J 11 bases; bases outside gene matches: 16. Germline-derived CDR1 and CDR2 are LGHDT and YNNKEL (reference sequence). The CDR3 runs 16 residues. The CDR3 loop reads CASSRGVAGGLDEQYF. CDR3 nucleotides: TGTGCCAGCAGCCGGGGAGTAGCGGGGGGTCTGGATGAGCAGTACTTC.

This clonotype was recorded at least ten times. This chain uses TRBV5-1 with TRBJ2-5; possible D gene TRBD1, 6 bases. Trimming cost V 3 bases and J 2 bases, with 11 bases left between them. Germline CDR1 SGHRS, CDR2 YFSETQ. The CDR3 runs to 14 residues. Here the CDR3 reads CASSWRQVQETQYF. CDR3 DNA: TGCGCCAGCAGCTGGAGACAGGTACAAGAGACCCAGTACTTC.

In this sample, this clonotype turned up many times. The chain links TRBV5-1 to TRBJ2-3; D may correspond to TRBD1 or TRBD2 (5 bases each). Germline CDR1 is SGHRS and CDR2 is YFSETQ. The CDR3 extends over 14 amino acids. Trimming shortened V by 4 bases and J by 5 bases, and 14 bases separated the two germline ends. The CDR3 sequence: CASSATGTEDTQYF. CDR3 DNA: TGCGCCAGCAGCGCCACGGGGACCGAAGATACGCAGTATTTT.

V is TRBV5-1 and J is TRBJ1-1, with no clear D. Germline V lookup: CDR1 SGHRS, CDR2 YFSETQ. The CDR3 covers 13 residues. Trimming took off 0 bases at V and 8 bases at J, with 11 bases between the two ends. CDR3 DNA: TGCGCCAGCAGCTTGGGACAACCTCAGGAAGCTTTCTTT. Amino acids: CASSLGQPQEAFF.

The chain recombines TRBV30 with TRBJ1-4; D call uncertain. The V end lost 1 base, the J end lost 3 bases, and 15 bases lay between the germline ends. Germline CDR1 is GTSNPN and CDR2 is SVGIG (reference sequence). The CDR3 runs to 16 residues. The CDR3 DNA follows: TGTGCCTGGAGTGGTGCCCCGTCCGCGGCTAATGAAAAACTGTTTTTT. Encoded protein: CAWSGAPSAANEKLFF. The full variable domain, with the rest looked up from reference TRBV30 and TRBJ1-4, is SQTIHQWPATLVQPVGSPLSLECTVEGTSNPNLYWYRQAAGRGLQLLFYSVGIGQISSEVPQNLSASRPQDRQFILSSKKLLLSDSGFYLCAWSGAPSAANEKLFFGSGTQLSVL.

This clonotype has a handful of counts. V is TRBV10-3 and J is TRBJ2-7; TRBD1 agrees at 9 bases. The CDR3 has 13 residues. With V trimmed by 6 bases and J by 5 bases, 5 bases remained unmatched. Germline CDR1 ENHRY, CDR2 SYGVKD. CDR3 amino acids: CAISGTGRDEQYF. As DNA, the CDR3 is TGTGCCATCAGCGGGACAGGGAGGGACGAGCAGTACTTC.

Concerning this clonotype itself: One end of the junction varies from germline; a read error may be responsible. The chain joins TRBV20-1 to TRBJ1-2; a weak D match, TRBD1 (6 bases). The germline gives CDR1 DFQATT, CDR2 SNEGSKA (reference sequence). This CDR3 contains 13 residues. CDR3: CSAQGRSAYGYTF. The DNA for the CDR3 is TGCAGTGCGCAGGGGCGCTCCGCCTATGGCTACACTTTC.

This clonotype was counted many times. The CDR3 sequence: CASIRAGGTGELFF. In nucleotides, the CDR3 is TGTGCCAGCATCCGAGCGGGGGGCACCGGGGAGCTGTTTTTT. The chain links TRBV2 to TRBJ2-2, with 9 bases that match TRBD2. Losses at the gene ends were 7 bases for V and 4 bases for J; bases not matched to a gene: 4. CDR1 and CDR2 from the germline V gene are SNHLY and FYNNEI. The CDR3 is 14 residues long.

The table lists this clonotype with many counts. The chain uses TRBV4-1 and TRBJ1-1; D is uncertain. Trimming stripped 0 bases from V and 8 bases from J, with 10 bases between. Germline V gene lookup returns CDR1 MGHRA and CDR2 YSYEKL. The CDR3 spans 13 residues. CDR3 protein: CASSQDAAREAFF. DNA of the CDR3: TGCGCCAGCAGCCAAGACGCCGCCAGAGAAGCTTTCTTT.

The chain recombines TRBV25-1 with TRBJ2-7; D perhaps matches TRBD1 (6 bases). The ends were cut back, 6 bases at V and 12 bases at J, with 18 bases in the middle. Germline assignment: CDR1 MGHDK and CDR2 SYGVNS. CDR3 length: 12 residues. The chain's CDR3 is CASSEGDYDLYF. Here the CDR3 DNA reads TGTGCCAGCAGCGAGGGGGATTACGATTTGTACTTC.

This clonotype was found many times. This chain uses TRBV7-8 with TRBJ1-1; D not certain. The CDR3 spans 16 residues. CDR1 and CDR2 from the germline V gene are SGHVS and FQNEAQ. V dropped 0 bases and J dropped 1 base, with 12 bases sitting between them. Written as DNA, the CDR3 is TGTGCCAGCAGCTTAGCGCTGCGGTCGACGAACACTGAAGCTTTCTTT. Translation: CASSLALRSTNTEAFF.

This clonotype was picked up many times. This chain's CDR3 is CSARYVLADGTDTQYF. For the CDR3, the DNA is TGCAGTGCTAGATATGTCCTTGCAGATGGGACAGATACGCAGTATTTT. The rearrangement uses TRBV20-1 and TRBJ2-3, with no clear D. Germline-derived CDR1 and CDR2 are DFQATT and SNEGSKA (reference sequence). The V end lost 2 bases, the J end lost 3 bases, and 18 bases lay between the germline ends. This CDR3 is built from 16 residues.

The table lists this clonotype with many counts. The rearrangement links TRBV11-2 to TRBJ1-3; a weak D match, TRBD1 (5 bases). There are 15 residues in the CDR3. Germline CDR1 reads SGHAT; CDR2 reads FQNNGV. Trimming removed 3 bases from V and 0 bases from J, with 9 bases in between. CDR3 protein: CASSFSGGSGNTIYF. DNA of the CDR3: TGTGCCAGCAGCTTCTCGGGGGGCTCTGGAAACACCATATATTTT.

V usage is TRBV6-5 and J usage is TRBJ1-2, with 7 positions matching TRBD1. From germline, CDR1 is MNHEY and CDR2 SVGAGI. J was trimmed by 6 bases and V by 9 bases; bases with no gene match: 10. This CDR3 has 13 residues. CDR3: CASSEGGEDGYTF. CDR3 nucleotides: TGTGCCAGTTCGGAAGGGGGCGAAGATGGCTACACCTTC.